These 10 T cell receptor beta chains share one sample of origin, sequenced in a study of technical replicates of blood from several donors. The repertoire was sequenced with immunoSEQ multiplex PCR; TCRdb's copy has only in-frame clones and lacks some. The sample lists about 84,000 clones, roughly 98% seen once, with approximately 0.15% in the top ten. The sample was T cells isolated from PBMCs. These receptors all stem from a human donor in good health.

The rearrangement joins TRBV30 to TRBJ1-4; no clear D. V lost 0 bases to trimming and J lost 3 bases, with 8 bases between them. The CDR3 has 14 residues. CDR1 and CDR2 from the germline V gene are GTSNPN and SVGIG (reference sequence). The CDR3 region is CAWSVGPPNEKLFF. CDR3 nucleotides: TGTGCCTGGAGTGTCGGTCCCCCTAATGAAAAACTGTTTTTT.

In DNA form, the CDR3 reads TGTGCCAGCAGGGGGACAGCTAGCAATCAGCCCCAGCATTTT. Its protein is CASRGTASNQPQHF. The chain joins TRBV2 to TRBJ1-5; TRBD1 matches 7 bases. Germline V gene sequence: CDR1 SNHLY, CDR2 FYNNEI. The CDR3 totals 14 residues. The junction had 2 bases not matched to a gene; V was cut back by 6 bases and J by 0 bases.

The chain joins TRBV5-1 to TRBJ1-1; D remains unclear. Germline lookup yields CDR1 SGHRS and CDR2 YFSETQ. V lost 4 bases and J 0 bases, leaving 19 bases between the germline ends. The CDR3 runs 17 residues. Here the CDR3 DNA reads TGCGCCAGCAGCCCGTCTCGGGGAGGATTAATGAACACTGAAGCTTTCTTT. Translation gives CASSPSRGGLMNTEAFF.

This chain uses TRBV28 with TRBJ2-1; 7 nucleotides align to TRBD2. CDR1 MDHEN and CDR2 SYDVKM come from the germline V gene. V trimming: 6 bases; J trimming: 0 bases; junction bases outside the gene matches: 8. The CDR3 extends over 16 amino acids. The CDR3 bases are TGTGCCAGCAGGTTACCGGGACTAAGCTCCTACAATGAGCAGTTCTTC. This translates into CASRLPGLSSYNEQFF.

The CDR3 reads CASSLIGLAGATDTQYF. The CDR3 DNA reads TGTGCCAGCAGCCTGATTGGACTAGCGGGCGCCACAGATACGCAGTATTTT. J is TRBJ2-3 and V is TRBV14, with 11 bases fitting TRBD2. The CDR3 runs to 17 residues. Per the germline V gene, CDR1 is SGHDN and CDR2 is FVKESK. V shed 4 bases and J 2 bases; nucleotides not matched to a gene: 8. The full variable domain, its missing parts supplied by reference TRBV14 and TRBJ2-3, is EAGVTQFPSHSVIEKGQTVTLRCDPISGHDNLYWYRRVMGKEIKFLLHFVKESKQDESGMPNNRFLAERTGGTYSTLKVQPAELEDSGVYFCASSLIGLAGATDTQYFGPGTRLTVL.

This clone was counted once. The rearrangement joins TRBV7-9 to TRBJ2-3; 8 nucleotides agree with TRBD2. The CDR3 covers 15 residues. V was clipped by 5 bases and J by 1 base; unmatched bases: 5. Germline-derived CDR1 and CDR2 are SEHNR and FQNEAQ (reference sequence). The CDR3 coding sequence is TGTGCCAGCAGCGAGAAGACTAGCGGCACAGATACGCAGTATTTT. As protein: CASSEKTSGTDTQYF. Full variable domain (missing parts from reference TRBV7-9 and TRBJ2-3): DTGVSQNPRHKITKRGQNVTFRCDPISEHNRLYWYRQTLGQGPEFLTYFQNEAQLEKSRLLSDRFSAERPKGSFSTLEIQRTEQGDSAMYLCASSEKTSGTDTQYFGPGTRLTVL.

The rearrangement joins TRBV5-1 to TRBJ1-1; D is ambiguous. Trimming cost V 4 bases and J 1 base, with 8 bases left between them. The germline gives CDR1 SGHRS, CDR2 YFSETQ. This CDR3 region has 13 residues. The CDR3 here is CASSAGENTEAFF. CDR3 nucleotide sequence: TGCGCCAGCAGCGCCGGTGAGAACACTGAAGCTTTCTTT.

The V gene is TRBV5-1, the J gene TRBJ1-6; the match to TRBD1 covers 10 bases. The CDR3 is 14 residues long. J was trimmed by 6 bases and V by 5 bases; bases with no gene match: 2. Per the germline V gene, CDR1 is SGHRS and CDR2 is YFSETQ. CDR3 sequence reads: CASRRDRGNSPLHF. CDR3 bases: TGCGCCAGCAGACGGGACAGGGGTAATTCACCCCTCCACTTT. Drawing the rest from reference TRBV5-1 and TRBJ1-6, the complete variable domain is KAGVTQTPRYLIKTRGQQVTLSCSPISGHRSVSWYQQTPGQGLQFLFEYFSETQRNKGNFPGRFSGRQFSNSRSEMNVSTLELGDSALYLCASRRDRGNSPLHFGNGTRLTVT.

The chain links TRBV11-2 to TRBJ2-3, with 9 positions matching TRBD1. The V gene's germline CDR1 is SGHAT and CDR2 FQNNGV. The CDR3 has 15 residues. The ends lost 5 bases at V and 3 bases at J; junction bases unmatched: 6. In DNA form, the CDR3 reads TGTGCCAGCAGCCGACGGACAGGGGAGACAGATACGCAGTATTTT. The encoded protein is CASSRRTGETDTQYF.

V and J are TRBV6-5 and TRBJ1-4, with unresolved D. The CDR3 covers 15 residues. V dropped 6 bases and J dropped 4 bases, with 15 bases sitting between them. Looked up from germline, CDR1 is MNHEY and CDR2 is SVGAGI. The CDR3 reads CASRYAGEDNEKLFF. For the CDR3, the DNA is TGTGCCAGCAGATATGCGGGTGAAGATAATGAAAAACTGTTTTTT.